This T cell receptor (beta chain) is from a study of cytomegalovirus exposure and HLA in healthy donors. About the research overall: Clustering assigned approximately 78% of the approximately 430 genotyped donors to the Caucasian-associated ancestry cluster.

Both 60 Vbeta primers and 13 Jbeta primers went into the PCR. As handled by the study authors: In a later analysis, of around 80 million unique beta chains, around 9.9 million appeared in at least two donors. Clones were sequenced by immunoSEQ multiplex PCR, and TCRdb holds only the in-frame ones, with some missing. V, J and clone size were drawn from that table, and D and trimming were deduced from the DNA. The sample contains 85,000 to 90,000 clones, around 76% of which appear only once. Study-wide results and limits: Most of the CMV-associated TCR beta chains (in a later analysis) appeared to be HLA-restricted.

Whereas donors were nominally healthy upon sampling, unrecorded immune exposures were probable. A remark on this clone: Its antigen is unidentified.

This CDR3 is built from 15 residues. The ends lost 5 bases at V and 4 bases at J; junction bases unmatched: 9. Germline assignment: CDR1 SGHTA and CDR2 FQGTGA. The chain is built from TRBV7-3 and TRBJ1-2; 8 bases fit TRBD1. Sequencing was done on a sample of PBMCs. The sequence was obtained from a man aged 25-45 years in good health and CMV-seropositive. The CDR3 sequence: CASSLDRGTGYGYTF. The CDR3 coding sequence is TGTGCCAGCAGCCTAGACAGGGGTACCGGCTATGGCTACACCTTC. The full variable domain, in which reference TRBV7-3 and TRBJ1-2 provide the parts outside the CDR3, is GAGVSQTPSNKVTEKGKYVELRCDPISGHTALYWYRQSLGQGPEFLIYFQGTGAADDSGLPNDRFFAVRPEGSVSTLKIQRTERGDSAVYLCASSLDRGTGYGYTFGSGTRLTVV.